The source of this TCR beta chain is a study of T-cell reconstitution after alpha-beta-depleted transplantation in children. Study-wide findings and caveats: The study traced high day-60 TCRbeta diversity in some patients to surviving recipient T cells and thymic progenitors. Newly produced T cells mostly accounted for T-cell counts and diversity one year post-transplant. Reportedly, roughly two months post-transplant, alpha-beta T cells arose from several hundred expanded graft clones.

The CDR3 runs to 13 residues. The germline V and J ends were trimmed by 1 base and 6 bases, with 10 bases remaining between them. Germline V gene sequence: CDR1 SEHNR, CDR2 FQNEAQ (reference sequence). This clonotype has a handful of counts. What it recognizes is unknown. Unique molecular identifiers were built into the TCRbeta library. In TCRdb, the PCR reads were re-called with MiXCR into one record per CDR3 protein. The data show 500,000 to 650,000 distinct CDR3 sequences, 9.5% to 12% seen once. This chain joins TRBV7-9 and TRBJ2-7; D is uncertain. The TCR was taken from a female patient aged 2-15 years who had a stem cell transplant for aplastic anemia, so the T cells may come from the graft donor. The specimen comprised PBMCs, mostly from graft donor cells, sampled 180 days after TCRalphabeta/CD19-depleted stem cell transplant. CDR3 in amino acids: CASSLEGPGEQYF. CDR3 nucleotides: TGTGCCAGCAGCTTAGAAGGGCCAGGCGAGCAGTACTTC.